This entry is about one T cell receptor beta chain. The antigen is not known. UMI-tagged TRB cDNA libraries were built via 5' RACE. TCRdb re-called the 5' RACE reads and shows each CDR3 protein once, DNA omitted. Its listing shows some 130,000 distinct CDR3 sequences. This sample was included in a study of CXCR3-negative and CXCR3-positive naive CD8 T cells. Study-level results: Comparably high diversity marked both naive subsets, whereas memory CD8+ cells had much lower diversity.

The source material was naive CXCR3- CD8+ T cells from blood. Subset: CD45RO-CCR7+CD27+CD95- naive CD8+ T cells lacking CXCR3 (TNR3-). The source is a human donor in good health. Some clones in this sample may be carry-over from other donors' samples.

The CDR3 region is CASSQVSKDEQFF. This sequence joins TRBV3-1 and TRBJ2-1. Germline CDR1 is LGHDT and CDR2 is YNNKEL (reference sequence). The CDR3 covers 13 residues.